The 8 T cell receptor beta chains in this list originate from one sample, sequenced in a study of T-cell memory formation after mild COVID-19. Each CDR3 protein gets one entry after TCRdb re-called the 5' RACE reads with MiXCR. The data show over 350,000 distinct CDR3 sequences, approximately 24% seen once. The sample was PBMCs or a T cell subset sorted from them (not recorded which). The source is an adult woman who had mild COVID-19 (a few samples of this study predate the infection). Cell type and time point are not known.

The CDR3 sequence: CASGQETQYF. The CDR3 coding sequence is TGTGCCAGCGGCCAAGAGACCCAGTACTTC. This sequence joins TRBV6-2 or TRBV6-3 and TRBJ2-5; D unresolved. The germline V and J ends were trimmed by 8 bases and 1 base, with 2 bases remaining between them. This CDR3 is built from 10 residues. Germline loops: CDR1 MNHEY, CDR2 SVGEGT.

The gene calls are TRBV15 and TRBJ2-7, with unresolved D. This CDR3 has 14 amino acids. Germline CDR1 is LNHNV and CDR2 is YYDKDF (reference sequence). Trimming left V 4 bases short and J 1 base short, with 11 bases between. CDR3 DNA sequence: TGTGCCACCAGCACAGAGGAAGAATCCTACGAGCAGTACTTC. Protein product: CATSTEEESYEQYF. Drawing the rest from reference TRBV15 and TRBJ2-7, the complete variable domain is DAMVIQNPRYQVTQFGKPVTLSCSQTLNHNVMYWYQQKSSQAPKLLFHYYDKDFNNEADTPDNFQSRRPNTSFCFLDIRSPGLGDTAMYLCATSTEEESYEQYFGPGTRLTVT.

J is TRBJ2-5 and V is TRBV5-1, with a weak D call TRBD2 (6 bases). Trimming took 6 bases from V and 0 from J, leaving 9 bases between them. Germline loops: CDR1 SGHRS, CDR2 YFSETQ. The CDR3 sequence is 13 residues long. The CDR3 bases are TGCGCCAGCAAAGGCGGGGACCAAGAGACCCAGTACTTC. Translating gives CASKGGDQETQYF.

V and J are TRBV3-1 and TRBJ2-1; no clear D gene. Germline-derived CDR1 and CDR2 are LGHDT and YNNKEL (reference sequence). V was pared by 3 bases and J by 0 bases, with 9 bases between. The CDR3 contains 15 residues. CDR3 DNA sequence: TGTGCCAGCAGCCACCTAAGAAGCTCCTACAATGAGCAGTTCTTC. It specifies CASSHLRSSYNEQFF.

In this sample, this clonotype turned up many times. The gene calls are TRBV7-9 and TRBJ1-1; 8 nucleotides agree with TRBD1. The CDR3 loop spans 14 amino acids. The germline gives CDR1 SEHNR, CDR2 FQNEAQ (reference sequence). V shed 3 bases and J 11 bases; nucleotides not matched to a gene: 11. DNA for the CDR3: TGTGCCAGCAGCTTCGCCGCGGACAGGGTTGCGGCTTTCTTT. Residues: CASSFAADRVAAFF. The whole variable domain, filled in from reference TRBV7-9 and TRBJ1-1, reads DTGVSQNPRHKITKRGQNVTFRCDPISEHNRLYWYRQTLGQGPEFLTYFQNEAQLEKSRLLSDRFSAERPKGSFSTLEIQRTEQGDSAMYLCASSFAADRVAAFFGQGTRLTVV.

CDR3 region: CASSLRDRRNQPQHF. CDR3 nucleotides: TGTGCCAGCAGCTTAAGGGACCGGCGCAATCAGCCCCAGCATTTT. The chain joins TRBV7-8 to TRBJ1-5; the D gene is possibly TRBD1 (5 bases). This CDR3 is 15 amino acids long. V dropped 2 bases and J dropped 2 bases, with 10 bases sitting between them. Looked up from germline, CDR1 is SGHVS and CDR2 is FQNEAQ.

In this sample, this clonotype turned up a few times. The chain joins TRBV5-1 to TRBJ2-3; 9 bases match TRBD1. V was clipped by 4 bases and J by 0 bases; unmatched bases: 6. CDR1 SGHRS and CDR2 YFSETQ come from the germline V gene. The CDR3 has 16 residues. CDR3 protein: CASSPIGTGSTDTQYF. CDR3 DNA sequence: TGCGCCAGCAGCCCTATAGGGACAGGGAGCACAGATACGCAGTATTTT.

This clonotype appeared a few times. V gene TRBV19 combines with J gene TRBJ2-7, with 8 bases fitting TRBD2. The germline V gene has CDR1 LNHDA and CDR2 SQIVND (reference sequence). CDR3 length equals 15 residues. The ends lost 5 bases at V and 2 bases at J; junction bases unmatched: 8. Here the CDR3 reads CASSGVAGPPYEQYF. The DNA for the CDR3 is TGTGCCAGTAGTGGGGTAGCGGGGCCCCCCTACGAGCAGTACTTC.